The 8 T cell receptor beta chains below were found in one sample sequenced in a study of blood T cell repertoires in COVID-19. Only in-frame clones appear in the TCRdb table, and some are missing; sequencing was by immunoSEQ multiplex PCR. The data hold more than 100,000 clones, with around 83% observed a single time. The sample consisted of PBMCs or T cells enriched from blood (not recorded which). The receptors were sampled from a woman aged 30 to 39 who had recovered from COVID-19.

This clone was detected only a few times. The V gene is TRBV4-3, the J gene TRBJ2-1; TRBD2 matches at 8 bases. CDR3 length equals 15 residues. The V segment lost 6 bases and the J segment 13 bases; nucleotides outside the gene matches: 17. Germline CDR1 and CDR2: LGHNA and YSLEER. The CDR3 DNA follows: TGCGCCAGCAGACTAGAGGATCGACCCGGGACTAGTCAGTTCTTC. This encodes CASRLEDRPGTSQFF.

The chain carries TRBV5-5 and TRBJ1-1; D unresolved. The CDR3 sequence is 13 residues long. Germline CDR1 is SGHKS and CDR2 is YYEKEE (reference sequence). V lost 4 bases and J lost 8, with 15 bases in between. CDR3 sequence (DNA): TGTGCCAGCAGCCCAAACGGAGGGTCCGAAGCTTTCTTT. Its protein product is CASSPNGGSEAFF.

The chain uses TRBV7-2 and TRBJ1-5, with D possibly being TRBD1 (6 bases). Trimming removed 5 bases from V and 0 bases from J, with 14 bases in between. Germline lookup yields CDR1 SGHTA and CDR2 FQGNSA. This CDR3 has 16 amino acids. The CDR3 sequence is CASSTQGTHSNQPQHF. The CDR3 coding sequence is TGTGCCAGCAGCACACAGGGCACTCATAGCAATCAGCCCCAGCATTTT.

This chain connects TRBV12-3 or TRBV12-4 to TRBJ1-2; D is uncertain. V gave up 1 base and J gave up 4 bases, with 4 bases separating them. The CDR3 sequence is 12 residues long. This CDR3 is CASSLDSYGYTF. For the CDR3, the DNA is TGTGCCAGCAGTTTAGACTCCTATGGCTACACCTTC.

V is TRBV2 and J is TRBJ2-7; D unresolved. The CDR3 has 11 amino acids. Germline V CDR1 and CDR2: SNHLY, FYNNEI. V was trimmed by 6 bases and J by 3 bases, leaving 6 bases between them. The CDR3 loop reads CASRIVYEQYF. As DNA, the CDR3 is TGTGCCAGCAGGATAGTCTACGAGCAGTACTTC.

This chain uses TRBV24-1 with TRBJ1-4, with D hard to call. The germline gives CDR1 KGHDR, CDR2 SFDVKD. V lost 5 bases to trimming and J lost 7 bases, with 13 bases between them. The CDR3 is 14 residues long. In nucleotides, the CDR3 is TGTGCCACCAGTGCCGGAGCGGTCGGTGAAAAACTGTTTTTT. As protein: CATSAGAVGEKLFF.

In this sample, this clone turned up a few times. Other DNA sequences within the sample encode an identical CDR3. The chain has TRBV19 and TRBJ1-1, with 8 nucleotides matching TRBD1. The CDR3 runs 13 residues. Trimming removed 4 bases from V and 4 bases from J; junction bases left unmatched: 2. The germline gives CDR1 LNHDA, CDR2 SQIVND (reference sequence). In DNA, the CDR3 is TGTGCCAGTAGTAGTGACAGGGGCACTGAAGCTTTCTTT. Protein product: CASSSDRGTEAFF.

The chain links TRBV7-9 to TRBJ1-5; D might be TRBD1 (5 bases). The CDR3 extends over 15 amino acids. CDR1 is SEHNR, CDR2 FQNEAQ, per germline (reference sequence). V lost 1 base and J lost 4, with 11 bases in between. The CDR3 bases are TGTGCCAGCAGCTTAGTAGGGGCAGGGAATCAGCCCCAGCATTTT. Its protein product is CASSLVGAGNQPQHF.